This passage covers 22 T cell receptor beta chains from one sample sequenced in a study of blood T cell repertoires in COVID-19. Libraries were prepared by immunoSEQ multiplex PCR; TCRdb keeps only in-frame clonotypes and omits some of them. The sample lists fewer than 450,000 clones, roughly 87% occurring once. The sequenced sample consisted of PBMCs or T cells enriched from blood (not recorded which). Receptor source: a middle-aged woman with acute COVID-19.

CDR3 bases: TGTGCCAGCAGCTCTAGCGGCTTAAGCTCCTACAATGAGCAGTTCTTC. Translated, it gives CASSSSGLSSYNEQFF. This chain connects TRBV7-6 to TRBJ2-1, with 7 bases matching TRBD2. Per the germline V gene, CDR1 is SGHVS and CDR2 is FNYEAQ. The junction had 6 bases not matched to a gene; V was cut back by 4 bases and J by 0 bases. The CDR3 consists of 16 residues. The whole variable domain, filled in from reference TRBV7-6 and TRBJ2-1, reads GAGVSQSPRYKVTKRGQDVALRCDPISGHVSLYWYRQALGQGPEFLTYFNYEAQQDKSGLPNDRFSAERPEGSISTLTIQRTEQRDSAMYRCASSSSGLSSYNEQFFGPGTRLTVL.

V is TRBV2 and J is TRBJ1-1; TRBD1 matches at 10 bases. Germline CDR1 is SNHLY and CDR2 is FYNNEI. The J segment lost 2 bases and the V segment lost 6 bases, leaving 6 bases of the junction unmatched. The CDR3 runs 15 residues. For the CDR3, the DNA is TGTGCCAGCAGCAGACAGGGGGCGGTTAACACTGAAGCTTTCTTT. Protein: CASSRQGAVNTEAFF.

This clone has just a few counts. The rearrangement joins TRBV29-1 to TRBJ1-2; D is unresolved. This CDR3 is built from 11 residues. Germline CDR1 and CDR2: SQVTM and ANQGSEA. Trimming stripped 5 bases from V and 6 bases from J, with 10 bases between. For the CDR3, the DNA is TGCAGCGTTTCCCGGGGTGATGGCTACACCTTC. Translating it yields CSVSRGDGYTF. Full variable domain (outside the CDR3, taken from reference TRBV29-1 and TRBJ1-2): SAVISQKPSRDICQRGTSLTIQCQVDSQVTMMFWYRQQPGQSLTLIATANQGSEATYESGFVIDKFPISRPNLTFSTLTVSNMSPEDSSIYLCSVSRGDGYTFGSGTRLTVV.

The V gene is TRBV7-2, the J gene TRBJ2-5, with 11 bases fitting TRBD2. This CDR3 contains 17 residues. Germline V gene sequence: CDR1 SGHTA, CDR2 FQGNSA. V gave up 4 bases and J gave up 2 bases; unmatched junction bases: 9. The CDR3 sequence is CASSSERLAGGQETQYF. Here the CDR3 DNA reads TGTGCCAGCAGCTCGGAGAGGTTAGCGGGGGGGCAAGAGACCCAGTACTTC.

This sequence joins TRBV9 and TRBJ1-2; weak D call: TRBD1 (6 bases). Germline V gives CDR1 SGDLS, CDR2 YYNGEE. The V end was cut by 0 bases, the J end by 4 bases, with 10 bases between. This CDR3 is built from 14 residues. CDR3 nucleotide sequence: TGTGCCAGCAGCGTAGGACGGGGGGCCTATGGCTACACCTTC. This codes for CASSVGRGAYGYTF. Full variable domain (rest looked up from reference TRBV9 and TRBJ1-2): DSGVTQTPKHLITATGQRVTLRCSPRSGDLSVYWYQQSLDQGLQFLIQYYNGEERAKGNILERFSAQQFPDLHSELNLSSLELGDSALYFCASSVGRGAYGYTFGSGTRLTVV.

The genes are TRBV10-1 and TRBJ1-2; 7 bases are shared with TRBD1. V gave up 10 bases and J gave up 8 bases; unmatched junction bases: 34. There are 20 residues in the CDR3. Germline CDR1 WNHNN, CDR2 SYGVQD (reference sequence). The chain's CDR3 is CANGIKHFPRYTRTGPGYTF. The CDR3 DNA reads as TGCGCCAACGGAATCAAGCACTTCCCCCGGTATACGAGGACAGGTCCGGGCTACACCTTC.

The chain has TRBV11-2 and TRBJ2-3, with D perhaps TRBD2 (5 bases). The CDR3 has 14 residues. Germline CDR1 SGHAT, CDR2 FQNNGV. V gave up 3 bases and J gave up 4 bases, with 11 bases separating them. CDR3 bases: TGTGCCAGCAGCTTGGCTAGCCGTTCAGATACGCAGTATTTT. This sequence encodes CASSLASRSDTQYF. Filled out from reference TRBV11-2 and TRBJ2-3, the complete variable domain reads EAGVAQSPRYKIIEKRQSVAFWCNPISGHATLYWYQQILGQGPKLLIQFQNNGVVDDSQLPKDRFSAERLKGVDSTLKIQPAKLEDSAVYLCASSLASRSDTQYFGPGTRLTVL.

This chain connects TRBV6-6 to TRBJ2-7; perhaps TRBD2 as D (5 bases). The germline V and J ends were trimmed by 6 bases and 0 bases, with 15 bases remaining between them. The CDR3 sequence is 15 residues long. The germline CDR1 and CDR2 sequences are MNHNY and SVGAGI (reference sequence). The CDR3: CASRPGVAYSYEQYF. The CDR3 region has the DNA TGTGCCAGCAGACCCGGGGTAGCTTACTCCTACGAGCAGTACTTC.

Concerning this clone: Other DNA sequences in this specimen translate into the identical CDR3. The V and J genes are TRBV5-1 and TRBJ1-1; D is possibly TRBD1 (5 bases). CDR1 is SGHRS, CDR2 YFSETQ, per germline. The CDR3 sequence is 12 residues long. V shed 5 bases and J shed 1 base, with 6 bases lying between them. The CDR3 reads CASSQGNTEAFF. In DNA, the CDR3 is TGCGCCAGCAGTCAGGGGAACACTGAAGCTTTCTTT.

The chain uses TRBV7-2 and TRBJ2-7; TRBD1 might be the D (5 bases). This CDR3 comprises 17 residues. Per the germline V gene, CDR1 is SGHTA and CDR2 is FQGNSA. Trimming removed 5 bases at V and 4 bases at J, with 24 bases between. CDR3 protein: CASSPHLGRGIAYEQYF. The CDR3 DNA is TGTGCCAGCAGCCCACACCTGGGAAGGGGAATTGCGTACGAGCAGTACTTC.

The gene calls are TRBV3-1 (or the pseudogene TRBV3-2) and TRBJ2-7, with D possibly matching TRBD1 (5 bases). Germline V gene data show CDR1 as LGHDT and CDR2 as YNNKEL (reference sequence). Trimming pared 0 bases from V and 3 bases from J, leaving 12 bases between. This CDR3 contains 15 residues. The CDR3 DNA sequence: TGTGCCAGCAGCCAAGAGAAGGGGCCTTACTACGAGCAGTACTTC. This sequence encodes CASSQEKGPYYEQYF.

The chain has TRBV4-1 and TRBJ1-3; D gene ambiguous. The germline gives CDR1 MGHRA, CDR2 YSYEKL. The CDR3 length is 15 residues. V lost 2 bases, J lost 4 bases, and 12 bases lay in between. The DNA of the CDR3 is TGCGCCAGCAGCCAAAGTCTGGTTCGGGGAAACACCATATATTTT. Translating gives CASSQSLVRGNTIYF.

J is TRBJ2-7 and V is TRBV10-3, with 9 bases aligning to TRBD1. The length of the CDR3 is 13 residues. Germline CDR1 is ENHRY and CDR2 is SYGVKD. Trimming cost V 10 bases and J 2 bases; bases outside gene matches: 6. The CDR3 protein is CASRQGDAYEQYF. CDR3 sequence (DNA): TGTGCCAGCAGACAGGGGGATGCCTACGAGCAGTACTTC.

This chain connects TRBV30 to TRBJ1-2; tentative D call: TRBD1 (6 bases). CDR1 GTSNPN and CDR2 SVGIG come from the germline V gene (reference sequence). Between the trimmed V and J ends, which lost 4 bases and 4 bases, there was a span of 16 bases. The CDR3 is 14 residues long. CDR3 sequence reads: CAWTIPGTSYGYTF. The CDR3 DNA is TGTGCCTGGACCATACCCGGGACAAGCTATGGCTACACCTTC.

The chain is built from TRBV9 and TRBJ2-1; D perhaps matches TRBD1 (6 bases). The CDR3 is 16 amino acids. CDR1 and CDR2 (germline): SGDLS, YYNGEE. Trimming removed 4 bases from V and 0 bases from J, with 14 bases in between. The CDR3 loop reads CASSPQGQSSYNEQFF. The CDR3 DNA reads as TGTGCCAGCAGCCCTCAAGGACAGAGCTCCTACAATGAGCAGTTCTTC.

The genes are TRBV29-1 and TRBJ1-2; TRBD1 matches 8 bases. The CDR3 spans 13 residues. The junction had 7 bases not matched to a gene; V was cut back by 7 bases and J by 3 bases. Germline CDR1 reads SQVTM; CDR2 reads ANQGSEA. The chain's CDR3 is CSASDRVDYGYTF. CDR3 DNA sequence: TGCAGCGCCTCGGACAGGGTTGACTATGGCTACACCTTC.

The chain is built from TRBV7-2 and TRBJ1-2, with 8 bases aligning to TRBD1. The CDR3 contains 14 residues. Germline CDR1 SGHTA, CDR2 FQGNSA. V lost 5 bases, J lost 4 bases, and 6 bases stayed unmatched. CDR3 nucleotide sequence: TGTGCCAGCAGCCCGGACAGGGTGATCTATGGCTACACCTTC. Translation: CASSPDRVIYGYTF.

The chain combines TRBV5-4 with TRBJ1-3; 10 bases are a match to TRBD1. The CDR3 contains 17 residues. Germline CDR1 SGHNT, CDR2 YYREEE (reference sequence). J was trimmed by 4 bases and V by 0 bases; bases with no gene match: 7. The CDR3 is CASSLEGTGVAGNTIYF. The CDR3, as DNA: TGTGCCAGCAGCTTGGAAGGGACAGGGGTCGCCGGAAACACCATATATTTT.

The CDR3 coding sequence is TGTGCCAGCAGTGAACAAGGGGAGGTCCACGAGCAGTACTTC. It codes for CASSEQGEVHEQYF. The chain has TRBV6-1 and TRBJ2-7; D is possibly TRBD2 (6 bases). Trimming cost V 2 bases and J 5 bases, with 13 bases left between them. This CDR3 contains 14 residues. CDR1 MNHNS and CDR2 SASEGT come from the germline V gene.

As DNA, the CDR3 is TGTGCCAGCAGCTTGGGCGGGGAGGTGGCTAATGGCTACACCTTC. Translation gives CASSLGGEVANGYTF. The chain is built from TRBV5-4 and TRBJ1-2; D not certain. Per the germline V gene, CDR1 is SGHNT and CDR2 is YYREEE (reference sequence). V was shortened by 0 bases and J by 6 bases, with 15 bases between the two germline ends. This CDR3 spans 15 amino acids. Complete variable domain (other parts from reference TRBV5-4 and TRBJ1-2): ETGVTQSPTHLIKTRGQQVTLRCSSQSGHNTVSWYQQALGQGPQFIFQYYREEENGRGNFPPRFSGLQFPNYSSELNVNALELDDSALYLCASSLGGEVANGYTFGSGTRLTVV.

This chain connects TRBV18 to TRBJ1-5; tentatively, D is TRBD1 (6 bases). This CDR3 is built from 16 residues. The germline V gene has CDR1 KGHSH and CDR2 LQKENI. Trimming left V 2 bases short and J 6 bases short, with 17 bases between. The CDR3 loop reads CASSPGQGLGGQPQHF. CDR3 bases: TGTGCCAGCTCACCAGGGCAGGGGCTTGGAGGTCAGCCCCAGCATTTT.

This clone has just a few counts. This chain uses TRBV5-4 with TRBJ2-2; D is possibly TRBD1 (6 bases). The CDR3 extends over 17 amino acids. CDR1 SGHNT and CDR2 YYREEE come from the germline V gene (reference sequence). V was trimmed by 3 bases and J by 1 base, leaving 16 bases between them. The CDR3 spells CASSSPKTGKNTGELFF. CDR3 coding DNA: TGTGCCAGCAGCTCACCAAAAACAGGGAAGAACACCGGGGAGCTGTTTTTT.